These 3 T cell receptor beta chains came from one sample sequenced in a study of human T cells and chemical hapten exposure. From the RACE reads, TCRdb called clonotypes with MiXCR, one entry per CDR3 protein. The table records more than 100,000 distinct CDR3 sequences, roughly 13% of them present only once. Time point specified: patch test 1, 2 weeks after DPC sensitization. Treatment given: therapeutic diphenylcyclopropenone sensitization with weekly scalp DPC. The sequenced sample was whole blood, obtained in connection with sensitization to the hapten diphenylcyclopropenone (DPC). The receptors were sampled from a man between 18 and 29 years old with alopecia areata. Some clones in this sample may be carry-over from other donors' samples.

This clonotype was found many times. The V gene is TRBV18, the J gene TRBJ1-2, with D tentatively TRBD1 (6 bases). Germline V gives CDR1 KGHSH, CDR2 LQKENI. The germline V and J ends were trimmed by 6 bases and 4 bases, with 24 bases remaining between them. The CDR3 extends over 17 amino acids. CDR3 nucleotides: TGTGCCAGCTCTCCCGCGCAGAGACAGGCAGTCGTCTATGGCTACACCTTC. Its protein is CASSPAQRQAVVYGYTF.

This clonotype was counted between two and nine times. CDR3 DNA sequence: TGCGCCAGCAGCCAACGGACGGGTTACGAGCAGTACGTC. It yields the protein CASSQRTGYEQYV. The chain employs TRBV4-1 and TRBJ2-7; D unclear. Germline values: CDR1 MGHRA, CDR2 YSYEKL. Trimming shortened V by 2 bases and J by 4 bases, and 9 bases separated the two germline ends. The CDR3 loop spans 13 amino acids.

This clonotype showed up just a few times. This chain uses TRBV7-2 with TRBJ1-4; possible D gene TRBD1, 5 bases. This CDR3 has 14 amino acids. V was shortened by 7 bases and J by 6 bases, with 15 bases between the two germline ends. Germline lookup yields CDR1 SGHTA and CDR2 FQGNSA. The CDR3, as DNA: TGTGCCAGCACTCGGGGGACCTGGGATGAAAAACTGTTTTTT. Translating it yields CASTRGTWDEKLFF.